These 29 T cell receptor beta chains originate from one sample sequenced in a study of T cells in women clearing cervical HPV infection. The data were produced by immunoSEQ multiplex PCR, yet TCRdb's version contains in-frame clones alone and is incomplete. The table for this sample gives 25,000 to 35,000 clones. Sequencing input: blood buffy coat. These receptor sequences come from a woman between 18 and 75 years old with a cervical HPV16 infection that either progressed to CIN3+ or cleared (not recorded which).

As regards this clone: From the germline J gene comes the end of the CDR3, since the read stops 3 residues before it. This sequence joins TRBV7-2 and TRBJ1-2; TRBD1 matches at 7 bases. CDR3 length equals 15 residues. CDR1 is SGHTA and CDR2 is FQGNSA in the germline V gene. CDR3 region: CASSLVVRGTDTYTF. The covered CDR3 bases are TGTGCCAGCAGCTTAGTCGTGAGAGGGACAGATACC.

Comment on this clone: The CDR3 end falls 3 residues outside the read, so it is completed with the germline J gene. The J gene is TRBJ1-2, the V gene TRBV5-1, with TRBD1 matching over 9 bases. Germline CDR1 is SGHRS and CDR2 is YFSETQ. This CDR3 has 14 residues. The CDR3 sequence: CASSLGDRGGGYTF. CDR3 bases read: TGCGCCAGCAGCTTGGGCGACAGGGGGGGAGGC.

Points on this clone: The CDR3 end is not reached by the read, which stops 3 residues before it; the germline J gene fills it in. This chain links TRBV7-7 with TRBJ2-5; 13 nucleotides line up with TRBD2. Unmatched junction bases numbered 0, after V lost 1 base and J lost 4 bases. The CDR3 covers 15 residues. The germline V gene has CDR1 SSHAT and CDR2 FNYEAQ (reference sequence). This chain's CDR3 is CASSLGLAGGETQYF. CDR3 DNA, as far as it was read: TGTGCCAGCAGCTTAGGACTAGCGGGAGGAGAGACC.

CDR3 DNA, as far as it was read: TGCGCCAGCAGCTCTCAGGGCGGGGGTCGGACAGATACG. Translated, it gives CASSSQGGGRTDT. The complete CDR3 protein is CASSSQGGGRTDTQYF. This rearrangement joins TRBV5-1 to TRBJ2-3; 7 nucleotides match TRBD2. The read gets to within 3 residues of the CDR3 end, and the germline J gene fills in the rest. Germline V CDR1 and CDR2: SGHRS, YFSETQ. This CDR3 is 16 amino acids long. Trimming cost V 3 bases and J 3 bases; bases outside gene matches: 10.

A word on this clone: The read falls 3 residues short of the CDR3 end, and the missing part is taken from the germline J gene. The V gene is TRBV20-1, the J gene TRBJ1-1, with a possible D match to TRBD1 (5 bases). The CDR3 has 17 residues. The V end was cut by 1 base, the J end by 0 bases, with 18 bases between. CDR1 is DFQATT and CDR2 is SNEGSKA in the germline V gene (reference sequence). The CDR3 loop reads CSARGWGGDRVNTEAFF. The CDR3 DNA, read in part, is TGCAGTGCTAGAGGGTGGGGAGGGGATCGGGTGAACACTGAA.

CDR3 residues: CASSPDRAEPQHF. CDR3 DNA, as far as it was read: TGTGCCAGCTCACCAGACAGGGCCGAGCCC. The gene calls are TRBV18 and TRBJ1-5, with 7 bases identical to TRBD1. The read ends 3 residues before the CDR3 terminus; that terminus is restored from the germline J gene. This CDR3 has 13 residues. Germline CDR1 reads KGHSH; CDR2 reads LQKENI. V gave up 2 bases and J gave up 8 bases; unmatched junction bases: 3.

Remarks on this clone: The DNA ends 3 residues before the CDR3 does, and the rest of the CDR3 is filled in from the germline J gene. This chain uses TRBV20-1 with TRBJ2-4; a weak D match, TRBD1 (6 bases). The germline CDR1 and CDR2 sequences are DFQATT and SNEGSKA (reference sequence). CDR3 length: 15 residues. CDR3 amino acids: CSAPTGTFGEQPQYF. CDR3 bases read: TGCAGTGCTCCGACAGGAACATTTGGGGAACAGCCT.

The CDR3 bases that were read are TGTGCCAGCAGCCCGGGTGGGGGCCTGGGAGAGACG. Its protein product is CASSPGGGLGET. The whole CDR3 protein reads CASSPGGGLGETQYF. The chain employs TRBV7-3 and TRBJ2-3, with a weak D call TRBD1 (6 bases). The read finishes 3 residues shy of the CDR3 end, and the germline J gene is used to complete it. The germline gives CDR1 SGHTA, CDR2 FQGTGA. CDR3 length: 15 amino acids.

A word on this clone: The sequenced fragment ends 3 residues before the CDR3 boundary, so the rest is inferred from the germline J gene. The chain is built from TRBV10-3 and TRBJ2-5; no clear D. This CDR3 contains 13 residues. V dropped 3 bases and J dropped 5 bases, with 10 bases sitting between them. Germline V lookup: CDR1 ENHRY, CDR2 SYGVKD. CDR3 in amino acids: CAISESRSETQYF. CDR3 DNA, as far as it was read: TGTGCCATCAGTGAATCTAGGTCGGAGACC.

About this clone itself: Read data end 3 residues before the CDR3 end; the end is taken from the germline J gene. The chain recombines TRBV10-2 with TRBJ2-7, with D possibly called TRBD1 or TRBD2 (5 bases each). Trimming cost V 4 bases and J 3 bases, with 19 bases left between them. Looked up from germline, CDR1 is WSHSY and CDR2 is SAAADI. CDR3 size: 16 residues. The DNA read from the CDR3 is TGCGCCAGCAGTGTCACCCCGGGAAAGGGGTTCTACGAG. It encodes CASSVTPGKGFYE. The whole CDR3 sequence is CASSVTPGKGFYEQYF.

With respect to this clone: The read falls 3 residues short of the CDR3 end, and the missing part is taken from the germline J gene. J is TRBJ1-4 and V is TRBV4-1; D possibly corresponds to TRBD1 (5 bases). The CDR3 is 14 residues long. Per the germline V gene, CDR1 is MGHRA and CDR2 is YSYEKL. CDR3 DNA, as far as it was read: TGCGCCAGCAGCCCCGGGCCGACAGTGGGGAAA. Translating gives CASSPGPTVGK. The CDR3, in full, reads CASSPGPTVGKLFF.

On this clone: The missing CDR3 end, 3 residues past where the read stops, is filled in from the germline J gene. The chain is built from TRBV30 and TRBJ1-2; D is undetermined. This CDR3 is 11 amino acids long. Per germline, CDR1 GTSNPN and CDR2 SVGIG (reference sequence). This CDR3 reads CAWSLVSDYTF. The CDR3 DNA, read in part, is TGTGCCTGGAGTTTGGTAAGCGAC.

CDR3 bases read: TGCAGTGCTAGAGATCATCAGGGGGCTGCCACCGGGGAG. Protein sequence: CSARDHQGAATGE. The full CDR3 is CSARDHQGAATGELFF. The chain uses TRBV20-1 and TRBJ2-2; 8 positions match TRBD1. From the germline J gene comes the end of the CDR3, since the read stops 3 residues before it. Germline lookup yields CDR1 DFQATT and CDR2 SNEGSKA (reference sequence). The CDR3 consists of 16 residues. With V trimmed by 0 bases and J by 4 bases, 7 bases remained unmatched.

CDR3 in amino acids: CASRGIMNTEAFF. Partial CDR3 DNA: TGCGCCAGCAGAGGTATCATGAACACTGAA. The chain joins TRBV5-1 to TRBJ1-1, with D uncertain. The CDR3 end lies 3 residues beyond the end of the read and is filled in from the germline J gene. Germline V gene data show CDR1 as SGHRS and CDR2 as YFSETQ. Trimming stripped 5 bases from V and 0 bases from J, with 8 bases between. CDR3 length: 13 residues. The variable domain in full, completed from reference TRBV5-1 and TRBJ1-1, reads KAGVTQTPRYLIKTRGQQVTLSCSPISGHRSVSWYQQTPGQGLQFLFEYFSETQRNKGNFPGRFSGRQFSNSRSEMNVSTLELGDSALYLCASRGIMNTEAFFGQGTRLTVV.

CDR3 amino acids: CASSLGQGKAFF. The DNA read from the CDR3 is TGCGCCAGCAGCTTGGGACAGGGCAAA. V and J are TRBV5-1 and TRBJ1-1; 7 bases align to TRBD1. The CDR3 end falls 3 residues outside the read, so it is completed with the germline J gene. The CDR3 sequence is 12 residues long. From germline, CDR1 is SGHRS and CDR2 YFSETQ.

Points on this clone: Read coverage stops 3 residues before the CDR3 terminus; the germline J gene supplies the remainder. V gene TRBV23-1 combines with J gene TRBJ2-7, with 7 bases fitting TRBD1. TRBV23-1 falls under the ORF class, with uncertain function. The CDR3 contains 17 residues. Germline trimming cut 2 bases from V and 2 bases from J; bases unmatched to any gene: 12. The CDR3 protein is CASSQADDDRETYEQYF. Incomplete CDR3 DNA: TGCGCCAGCAGTCAAGCGGACGATGACAGGGAGACCTACGAG.

In regard to this clone: The read ends 3 residues shy of where the CDR3 ends; the end is completed using the germline J gene. V and J are TRBV10-3 and TRBJ2-3; D perhaps matches TRBD1 (6 bases). CDR3 size: 14 residues. Germline V gene sequence: CDR1 ENHRY, CDR2 SYGVKD. The CDR3 region is CAIRHSDPQGTQYF. The CDR3 DNA, read in part, is TGTGCCATCAGGCACAGCGATCCCCAGGGGACG.

Of note for this clone: Read coverage stops 3 residues before the CDR3 terminus; the germline J gene supplies the remainder. This chain links TRBV20-1 with TRBJ2-3; 8 bases are shared with TRBD2. V dropped 3 bases and J dropped 5; count of bases not matched to a gene: 10. Germline values: CDR1 DFQATT, CDR2 SNEGSKA (reference sequence). The CDR3 covers 15 residues. Here the CDR3 reads CSASGATGGRDTQYF. The CDR3 bases that were read are TGCAGTGCTAGTGGCGCGACGGGGGGGCGAGATACG.

Notes on this clone: The read stops 3 residues short of the end of the CDR3; the missing end is completed from the germline J gene. This chain links TRBV5-4 with TRBJ1-2, with D hard to call. V shed 0 bases and J shed 5 bases, with 11 bases lying between them. The CDR3 consists of 14 residues. Germline CDR1 and CDR2: SGHNT and YYREEE (reference sequence). Incomplete CDR3 DNA: TGTGCCAGCAGCTTGGGGGTGGAGGGTTATGGC. Translating it yields CASSLGVEGYG. In full, the CDR3 reads CASSLGVEGYGYTF.

About this clone: From the germline J gene comes the end of the CDR3, since the read stops 3 residues before it. This chain uses TRBV12-3 or TRBV12-4 with TRBJ2-2; the D is unclear. Deletions cut 8 bases from V and 6 bases from J, with 10 bases between. This CDR3 has 12 amino acids. The sequenced part of the CDR3 DNA is TGTGCCAGCCGTCTTGTGTCCGGGGAG. It encodes CASRLVSGE. The CDR3 as a whole reads CASRLVSGELFF.

Remarks on this clone: The sequence runs out 3 residues before the end of the CDR3; the remainder is reconstructed from the germline J gene. The gene calls are TRBV30 and TRBJ2-2, with D perhaps matching TRBD1 (6 bases). CDR1 and CDR2 from the germline V gene are GTSNPN and SVGIG (reference sequence). This CDR3 comprises 16 residues. Partial CDR3 DNA: TGTGCCTGGACCCCACAGGGTACCCGATATAATTCACCG. Its protein product is CAWTPQGTRYNSP. The whole CDR3 protein is CAWTPQGTRYNSPLFF.

A note on this clone: The read halts 3 residues ahead of the CDR3 end, with the missing end drawn from the germline J gene. The chain recombines TRBV30 with TRBJ1-4; no clear D. CDR3 length equals 16 residues. Germline V gene sequence: CDR1 GTSNPN, CDR2 SVGIG (reference sequence). V was pared by 1 base and J by 4 bases, with 16 bases between. The CDR3 reads CAWSDKTARYNEKLFF. The CDR3 bases that were read are TGTGCCTGGAGTGACAAAACCGCGCGGTATAATGAAAAA.

CDR3 protein: CASSQPGTRALNEQFF. The DNA read from the CDR3 is TGTGCCAGCAGCCAGCCCGGGACTAGGGCACTCAATGAG. This chain connects TRBV14 to TRBJ2-1; TRBD2 matches at 8 bases. Sequencing ends 3 residues short of the CDR3 end; the germline J gene provides the rest. CDR1 and CDR2 from the germline V gene are SGHDN and FVKESK. With 3 bases clipped from V and 6 bases from J, the junction kept 10 bases outside the gene matches. This CDR3 spans 16 amino acids.

Details on this clone: The read falls 3 residues short of the CDR3 end, and the missing part is taken from the germline J gene. The chain links TRBV30 to TRBJ1-2, with a weak D call TRBD1 (5 bases). The CDR3 is made up of 13 amino acids. Germline V gene lookup returns CDR1 GTSNPN and CDR2 SVGIG (reference sequence). Trimming pared 7 bases from V and 4 bases from J, leaving 16 bases between. CDR3 DNA (partial): TGTGCCTATGTTCCAGGGTCCCGCTATGGC. Residues: CAYVPGSRYG. The entire CDR3 is CAYVPGSRYGYTF. Full variable domain (outside the CDR3, taken from reference TRBV30 and TRBJ1-2): SQTIHQWPATLVQPVGSPLSLECTVEGTSNPNLYWYRQAAGRGLQLLFYSVGIGQISSEVPQNLSASRPQDRQFILSSKKLLLSDSGFYLCAYVPGSRYGYTFGSGTRLTVV.

This CDR3 is CASSDRRYQETQYF. CDR3 bases read: TGTGCCAGCAGTGACCGGCGGTACCAAGAGACC. The chain carries TRBV2 and TRBJ2-5; D is unclear. Sequencing ends 3 residues short of the CDR3 end; the germline J gene provides the rest. Per germline, CDR1 SNHLY and CDR2 FYNNEI. With 3 bases removed from V and 0 bases from J, the gap between germline ends came to 8 bases. CDR3 size: 14 residues.

Comment on this clone: Coverage ceases 3 residues before the CDR3 finishes, and the germline J gene fills in the end. V and J are TRBV19 and TRBJ2-2; TRBD2 matches at 12 bases. CDR1 LNHDA and CDR2 SQIVND come from the germline V gene (reference sequence). The CDR3 consists of 15 residues. The trim removed 4 bases at V and 6 bases at J, leaving 3 bases unmatched. The covered CDR3 bases are TGTGCCAGTAGTACAGGACTAGCGGGGTCCGGGGAG. Amino acids: CASSTGLAGSGE. From start to end, the CDR3 is CASSTGLAGSGELFF.

Comments on this clone: From the germline J gene comes the end of the CDR3, since the read stops 3 residues before it. The chain couples TRBV18 to TRBJ1-5; D unclear. Between the trimmed V and J ends, which lost 4 bases and 5 bases, there was a span of 12 bases. This CDR3 contains 14 residues. Per the germline V gene, CDR1 is KGHSH and CDR2 is LQKENI. The CDR3 bases that were read are TGTGCCAGCTCACGAGAGGGCAAGGATCAGCCC. Its translation is CASSREGKDQP. The CDR3, in full, reads CASSREGKDQPQHF.

Comment on this clone: The CDR3 is cut off 3 residues early in the read; its end comes from the germline J gene. V usage is TRBV6-2 or TRBV6-3 and J usage is TRBJ2-7, with TRBD2 matching over 10 bases. Germline V CDR1 and CDR2: MNHEY, SVGEGT. V gave up 5 bases and J gave up 2 bases; unmatched junction bases: 9. The CDR3 loop spans 16 amino acids. CDR3 DNA, as far as it was read: TGTGCCAGCAGTCGGACGGCTAGCGGGGGAACCTACGAG. It codes for CASSRTASGGTYE. The full CDR3 protein reads CASSRTASGGTYEQYF.

With regard to this clone: The read gets to within 3 residues of the CDR3 end, and the germline J gene fills in the rest. V usage is TRBV6-4 and J usage is TRBJ2-5, with 12 bases that match TRBD2. Germline V gives CDR1 MRHNA, CDR2 SNTAGT. Trimming removed 0 bases from V and 5 bases from J; junction bases left unmatched: 1. The CDR3 covers 15 residues. This CDR3 is CASSDSLAGGETQYF. CDR3 DNA, as far as it was read: TGTGCCAGCAGTGACTCCCTAGCGGGGGGGGAGACC.